Listed below are T cell receptor beta chains from one sample, sequenced in a study of CD8 T cells in Susac syndrome. TCRdb re-called the immunoSEQ multiplex PCR reads through MiXCR, storing one row per CDR3 protein. The data show about 400,000 distinct CDR3 sequences, roughly 85% seen once. The specimen was CD8+ T cells from PBMCs. These receptors came from a human donor with multiple sclerosis. Each CDR3 is given with its conserved first and last residue. A D gene is named only where the DNA matches it firmly. Size values are once, few and many counts, or a class for expanded clones, and some rows have none.

d_gene: TRBD2
j_gene: TRBJ2-3
v_gene: TRBV11-2
abundance: -
CDR3nt: TGTGCCAGCAGCTTAGATCGACTAGCGGGAGTCACAGATACGCAGTATTTT
CDR3aa: CASSLDRLAGVTDTQYF

d_gene: -
j_gene: TRBJ2-5
v_gene: TRBV30
abundance: -
CDR3nt: TGTGCCTGGAGCGCAACCGGGACCGCGGAGACCCAGTACTTC
CDR3aa: CAWSATGTAETQYF

d_gene: -
j_gene: TRBJ1-5
v_gene: TRBV10-1
abundance: few
CDR3nt: TGCGCCAGCAGTATGGACAGCGGTAACAATCAGCCCCAGCATTTT
CDR3aa: CASSMDSGNNQPQHF

d_gene: -
j_gene: TRBJ2-6
v_gene: TRBV20-1
abundance: once
CDR3nt: TGCAGTGCAAAGTGGGGGGGCGGTGTCCTGACTTTC
CDR3aa: CSAKWGGGVLTF

d_gene: -
j_gene: TRBJ2-3
v_gene: TRBV29-1
abundance: once
CDR3nt: TGCAGCGCGCGCCTCCCTAGCACAGATACGCAGTATTTT
CDR3aa: CSARLPSTDTQYF

d_gene: -
j_gene: TRBJ1-1
v_gene: TRBV6-6
abundance: -
CDR3nt: TGTGCCAGCAGTTACTCCGACCCCAACACTGAAGCTTTCTTT
CDR3aa: CASSYSDPNTEAFF

d_gene: -
j_gene: TRBJ1-1
v_gene: TRBV4-1
abundance: -
CDR3nt: TGCGCCAGCAGCCAAGTCGCGTACTTTAGGGGCCAGGAGATAAACACTGAAGCTTTCTTT
CDR3aa: CASSQVAYFRGQEINTEAFF

d_gene: -
j_gene: TRBJ2-1
v_gene: TRBV7-6
abundance: -
CDR3nt: TGTGCCAGCAGCTTGGGGTCTGCGATTTACAATGAGCAGTTCTTC
CDR3aa: CASSLGSAIYNEQFF

d_gene: -
j_gene: TRBJ2-7
v_gene: TRBV4-1
abundance: -
CDR3nt: TGCGCCAGCAGCCAAGATCGCGACCGAGCCTCCTACGAGCAGTACTTC
CDR3aa: CASSQDRDRASYEQYF

d_gene: -
j_gene: TRBJ1-1
v_gene: TRBV6-1
abundance: -
CDR3nt: TGTGCCAGCAGGTCCACAGGGTTAGCGGAGAGAACTGAAGCTTTCTTT
CDR3aa: CASRSTGLAERTEAFF

d_gene: TRBD2
j_gene: TRBJ2-2
v_gene: TRBV3-1
abundance: -
CDR3nt: TGTGCCAGCAGCCCACGAAGGCGGGAGGGAGAGGGCACCGGGGAGCTGTTTTTT
CDR3aa: CASSPRRREGEGTGELFF

d_gene: TRBD1
j_gene: TRBJ2-7
v_gene: TRBV27
abundance: -
CDR3nt: TGTGCCAGCAGTTCGGACAGGGAGTTCTACGAGCAGTACTTC
CDR3aa: CASSSDREFYEQYF

d_gene: -
j_gene: TRBJ1-2
v_gene: TRBV7-9
abundance: -
CDR3nt: TGTGCCAGCAGCTTCCCGAGAAACCCCTATGGCTACACCTTC
CDR3aa: CASSFPRNPYGYTF

d_gene: -
j_gene: TRBJ2-7
v_gene: TRBV5-8
abundance: -
CDR3nt: TGTGCCAGCAGCTTGGCCCCCGGGGGCGAGCAGTACTTC
CDR3aa: CASSLAPGGEQYF

d_gene: -
j_gene: TRBJ1-1
v_gene: TRBV14
abundance: -
CDR3nt: TGTGCCAGCAGCCAAGGGACAATGATCTTTACCGACACTGAAGCTTTCTTT
CDR3aa: CASSQGTMIFTDTEAFF

d_gene: -
j_gene: TRBJ1-1
v_gene: TRBV6-5
abundance: -
CDR3nt: TGTGCCACCATCACGGGGGGGAACACTGAAGCTTTCTTT
CDR3aa: CATITGGNTEAFF

d_gene: TRBD1
j_gene: TRBJ2-5
v_gene: TRBV12-3/TRBV12-4
abundance: -
CDR3nt: TGTGCCAGCAGTGAGGGGGCGTCGTCTGAAGAGACCCAGTACTTC
CDR3aa: CASSEGASSEETQYF

d_gene: -
j_gene: TRBJ2-7
v_gene: TRBV27
abundance: -
CDR3nt: TGTGCCAGCGGGCAGGGGGGAGCCTACGAGCAGTACTTC
CDR3aa: CASGQGGAYEQYF

d_gene: -
j_gene: TRBJ2-4
v_gene: TRBV29-1
abundance: once
CDR3nt: TGCAGCGTTGTTCCCCCGAACAGGGCCAAAAACATTCAGTACTTC
CDR3aa: CSVVPPNRAKNIQYF

d_gene: -
j_gene: TRBJ2-5
v_gene: TRBV29-1
abundance: once
CDR3nt: TGCAGCGTTGTGTATACGGGAGAGGAGACCCAGTACTTC
CDR3aa: CSVVYTGEETQYF

d_gene: TRBD2
j_gene: TRBJ2-1
v_gene: TRBV19
abundance: -
CDR3nt: TGTGCCAGTAGTATCCTAGCGGGAGATGATGAGCAGTTCTTC
CDR3aa: CASSILAGDDEQFF

d_gene: TRBD1
j_gene: TRBJ1-2
v_gene: TRBV6-2/TRBV6-3
abundance: -
CDR3nt: TGTGCCAGCAGTGGGACAGGGATAAATGGCTACACCTTC
CDR3aa: CASSGTGINGYTF

d_gene: TRBD1
j_gene: TRBJ2-1
v_gene: TRBV5-4
abundance: once
CDR3nt: TGTGCCAGCAGCTACAGGGGATGGATCAATGAGCAGTTCTTC
CDR3aa: CASSYRGWINEQFF

d_gene: -
j_gene: TRBJ1-1
v_gene: TRBV28
abundance: -
CDR3nt: TGTGCCAGTAGACACCGAGTCGTCACTGAAGCTTTCTTT
CDR3aa: CASRHRVVTEAFF

d_gene: -
j_gene: TRBJ1-2
v_gene: TRBV30
abundance: -
CDR3nt: TGTGCCTGGACCCTGGCAGGGGCTAACTATGGCCACACCTTC
CDR3aa: CAWTLAGANYGHTF

d_gene: -
j_gene: TRBJ1-5
v_gene: TRBV5-1
abundance: -
CDR3nt: TGCGCCAGCAGCTTGTTCGGAGATAGCAATCAGCCCCAGCATTTT
CDR3aa: CASSLFGDSNQPQHF

d_gene: -
j_gene: TRBJ1-2
v_gene: TRBV6-1
abundance: -
CDR3nt: TGTGCCAGCAGTATCGGGGAAGTAGATGGCTACACCTTC
CDR3aa: CASSIGEVDGYTF

d_gene: -
j_gene: TRBJ1-1
v_gene: TRBV27
abundance: -
CDR3nt: TGTGCCAGCAGTTTCTTCAGGAACACTGAAGCTTTCTTT
CDR3aa: CASSFFRNTEAFF

d_gene: -
j_gene: TRBJ2-1
v_gene: TRBV25-1
abundance: -
CDR3nt: TGTGCCAGCAGTGACCAGGGAACCATAGATGAGCAGTTCTTC
CDR3aa: CASSDQGTIDEQFF

d_gene: TRBD1
j_gene: TRBJ2-7
v_gene: TRBV5-1
abundance: -
CDR3nt: TGCGCCAGCAGCTTGGCGGGACAGGGGGACCTTTGGAACGAGCAGTACTTC
CDR3aa: CASSLAGQGDLWNEQYF

d_gene: -
j_gene: TRBJ1-4
v_gene: TRBV4-1
abundance: -
CDR3nt: TGCGCCAGCAGCCCTCAGGGTGGGGATAATGAAAAACTGTTTTTT
CDR3aa: CASSPQGGDNEKLFF

d_gene: -
j_gene: TRBJ1-2
v_gene: TRBV7-8
abundance: -
CDR3nt: TGTGCCAGCAGCTTAGAGCCACTGGGCTACACCTTC
CDR3aa: CASSLEPLGYTF

d_gene: -
j_gene: TRBJ1-1
v_gene: TRBV19
abundance: -
CDR3nt: TGTGCCAGTAGTATAGCCCCCGAGATGAACACTGAAGCTTTCTTT
CDR3aa: CASSIAPEMNTEAFF

d_gene: -
j_gene: TRBJ2-7
v_gene: TRBV4-1
abundance: -
CDR3nt: TGCGCCAGCAGCCAAGAGGCCCCGACAGGTTACGAGCAGTACTTC
CDR3aa: CASSQEAPTGYEQYF

d_gene: TRBD1
j_gene: TRBJ1-2
v_gene: TRBV7-6
abundance: -
CDR3nt: TGTGCCAGCAGCTCGCTTGGGACAGGCGTCGATGGCTACACCTTC
CDR3aa: CASSSLGTGVDGYTF

d_gene: -
j_gene: TRBJ2-4
v_gene: TRBV28
abundance: -
CDR3nt: TGTGCCAGCAGTTTTGGGACCGACCCCAAAAACATTCAGTACTTC
CDR3aa: CASSFGTDPKNIQYF

d_gene: -
j_gene: TRBJ1-2
v_gene: TRBV2
abundance: -
CDR3nt: TGTGCCACCCTGACAGGTCTTCAGGGCTACACCTTC
CDR3aa: CATLTGLQGYTF

d_gene: TRBD1
j_gene: TRBJ1-5
v_gene: TRBV30
abundance: -
CDR3nt: TGTGCCTGGGGAATCGGGACAGGGAAGCAGCCCCAGCATTTT
CDR3aa: CAWGIGTGKQPQHF

d_gene: -
j_gene: TRBJ1-3
v_gene: TRBV9
abundance: -
CDR3nt: TGTGCCAGCAGTACGCCCCCCTCCTCTGGAAACACCATATATTTT
CDR3aa: CASSTPPSSGNTIYF

d_gene: -
j_gene: TRBJ1-4
v_gene: TRBV28
abundance: -
CDR3nt: TGTGCCAGCAGTGCCCGACAGTTTTTTGTCGAAAAACTGTTTTTT
CDR3aa: CASSARQFFVEKLFF

d_gene: -
j_gene: TRBJ1-2
v_gene: TRBV6-1
abundance: -
CDR3nt: TGTGCCAGCAGTGGGATAAAGGGGGACTATGGCTACACCTTC
CDR3aa: CASSGIKGDYGYTF

d_gene: -
j_gene: TRBJ1-4
v_gene: TRBV4-1
abundance: once
CDR3nt: TGCGCCAGCGGCCTAAATGAAAAACTGTTTTTT
CDR3aa: CASGLNEKLFF

d_gene: -
j_gene: TRBJ2-7
v_gene: TRBV30
abundance: -
CDR3nt: TGTGCCTGGAGTGAGGGCGAGCAGTACTTC
CDR3aa: CAWSEGEQYF